The rows below give T cell receptor beta chains drawn from one sample of a study of blood T cell repertoires in COVID-19. Clones were sequenced by immunoSEQ multiplex PCR, and TCRdb holds only the in-frame ones, with some missing. The top ten hold around 4% of the sample, which has 95,000 to 150,000 clones, roughly 89% seen once. Specimen: peripheral blood. These receptor sequences come from a man aged 40-49 years with acute or convalescent COVID-19. CDR3s include the opening cysteine and the closing phenylalanine or tryptophan. D genes are given only for firm matches. Part of the rows lack a size; the others show once, few, many or a class for expanded clones.

TRBJ1-5 NA NA TRBV28 TGTGCCAGCACCCCCCGAGAAAGGAGAAGCAATCAGCCCCAGCATTTT CASTPRERRSNQPQHF
TRBJ1-2 NA TRBD1 TRBV4-3 TGCGCCAGCAGCCAAGGTACAGGGGGGGACTATGGCTACACCTTC CASSQGTGGDYGYTF
TRBJ2-1 NA NA TRBV30 TGTGCCTGGAGTGGGCTAGTAACTTCTTACAATGAGCAGTTCTTC CAWSGLVTSYNEQFF
TRBJ1-3 NA TRBD1 TRBV25-1 TGTGCCAGCAGTGACTGGACAGGGAAGGCTGGAAACACCATATATTTT CASSDWTGKAGNTIYF
TRBJ1-4 NA NA TRBV6-1 TGTGCCAGCAGTGACCGTAACCGAGGTGAAAAACTGTTTTTT CASSDRNRGEKLFF
TRBJ1-2 once NA TRBV6-5 TGTGCCAGCACCCCGGGGGGGGGCTCGGCCAATGGCTACACCTTC CASTPGGGSANGYTF
TRBJ2-1 NA NA TRBV10-3 TGTGCCATCAGTGAGGGCGGGAATGAGCAGTTCTTC CAISEGGNEQFF
TRBJ2-3 NA NA TRBV3-1/TRBV3-2 TGTGCCAGCAGCCAAGATTGCCGACTAGTCTCAGATACGCAGTATTTT CASSQDCRLVSDTQYF
TRBJ1-6 NA NA TRBV7-8 TGTGCCAGCAGCTTAGATCCGAATTCACCCCTCCACTTT CASSLDPNSPLHF
TRBJ2-2 once TRBD2 TRBV6-4 TGTGCCAGCAGTGAAGCGGGAGGAACGGGAACCGGGGAGCTGTTTTTT CASSEAGGTGTGELFF
TRBJ2-5 NA TRBD2 TRBV30 TGTGCCTGGAGTCACTCAACCGGGACTAGCGGGAGCGAGACCCAGTACTTC CAWSHSTGTSGSETQYF
TRBJ1-1 NA NA TRBV4-3 TGCGCCAGCAGCCAAGAAAGGTCGGGGACTGAAGCTTTCTTT CASSQERSGTEAFF
TRBJ2-3 NA TRBD2 TRBV11-2 TGTGCCAGCACCTACCTGACTAGCGGGGGGACAGATACGCAGTATTTT CASTYLTSGGTDTQYF
TRBJ2-7 NA NA TRBV15 TGTGCCACCAGCAGCGACTCCCCCAGCGGGCGTTCCTACGAGCAGTACTTC CATSSDSPSGRSYEQYF
TRBJ1-5 NA TRBD1 TRBV27 TGTGCCAGCAGCGGACAGGGTTCCGATCAGCCCCAGCATTTT CASSGQGSDQPQHF
TRBJ1-1 NA NA TRBV5-1 TGCGCCAGCAGCACAGACGCCGGCAGGGGCACTGAAGCTTTCTTT CASSTDAGRGTEAFF
TRBJ2-4 NA TRBD1 TRBV5-4 TGTGCCAGCAGCGAAGGGACAGGGGTAGCCAAAAACATTCAGTACTTC CASSEGTGVAKNIQYF
TRBJ1-1 NA NA TRBV27 TGTGCCAGCAGTCCTGGACATCGGAACACTGAAGCTTTCTTT CASSPGHRNTEAFF
TRBJ1-1 NA NA TRBV18 TGTGCCAGCTCACCAGGAGAGGGGAGGGCTTTCTTT CASSPGEGRAFF
TRBJ1-2 NA TRBD1 TRBV5-5 TGTGCCAGCAGCGCCCGGACAGGGAAGGAGTATGGCTACACCTTC CASSARTGKEYGYTF
TRBJ1-2 NA TRBD1 TRBV27 TGTGCCAGCTCCGCCACAGGGGACTATGGCTACACCTTC CASSATGDYGYTF
TRBJ1-4 NA NA TRBV5-1 TGCGCCAGCAGCCCACAGGGCCTTAATGAAAAACTGTTTTTT CASSPQGLNEKLFF
TRBJ2-5 NA NA TRBV25-1 TGTGCCAGCAGCCGTCACGCGGACAGGGAGGGTAAGAAGACCCAGTACTTC CASSRHADREGKKTQYF
TRBJ2-5 NA NA TRBV21-1 TGTGCCAGCAGCAAAAAGCAGGAGAGGGGACAGGGGCAAGAGACCCAGTACTTC CASSKKQERGQGQETQYF
TRBJ1-2 NA NA TRBV5-6 TGTGCCAGCAGCTTGGATGTTACAGGCTATGGCTACACCTTC CASSLDVTGYGYTF
TRBJ1-4 NA NA TRBV10-3 TGTGCCATCAGTGAGTCGCGGGGTACTAATGAAAAACTGTTTTTT CAISESRGTNEKLFF
TRBJ2-3 NA NA TRBV6-2/TRBV6-3 TGTGCCAGCAGTTACTCGATTAACAGGGTTGATGGCACAGATACGCAGTATTTT CASSYSINRVDGTDTQYF
TRBJ2-5 NA TRBD1 TRBV25-1 TGTGCCAGCAGTGAGGTGACAGGGATCAGGGAGACCCAGTACTTC CASSEVTGIRETQYF
TRBJ2-7 once TRBD2 TRBV5-8 TGTGCCAGCAGCTCCTTAGCGGGAGCCTACGAGCAGTACTTC CASSSLAGAYEQYF
TRBJ1-2 NA NA TRBV9 TGTGCCAGCAGCGCGGTGCTCGGGAGCTATGGCTACACCTTC CASSAVLGSYGYTF
TRBJ2-3 NA TRBD1 TRBV2 TGTGCCAGCCACCGGGACAGGGGACCAGATACGCAGTATTTT CASHRDRGPDTQYF
TRBJ1-1 NA TRBD1 TRBV9 TGTGCCAGCAGCGTAGGACAGGGTGGGAACACTGAAGCTTTCTTT CASSVGQGGNTEAFF
TRBJ1-1 NA TRBD1 TRBV10-2 TGCGCCAGCAGTGACCTTGGGACAGGGTACACTGAAGCTTTCTTT CASSDLGTGYTEAFF
TRBJ1-2 NA TRBD1 TRBV6-6 TGTGCCAGCAGTTATCAGGGGGCGGAAGGCTACACCTTC CASSYQGAEGYTF
TRBJ2-3 NA TRBD2 TRBV19 TGTGCCAGTACCCCCAGCGGGAGGGGCACAGATACGCAGTATTTT CASTPSGRGTDTQYF
TRBJ2-5 NA NA TRBV2 TGTGCCAGCACTGGCTTTGGTGTCCAGTACTTC CASTGFGVQYF
TRBJ1-1 NA TRBD1 TRBV19 TGTGCCAGTAGTATGGGCAGGGGGGTAACTGAAGCTTTCTTT CASSMGRGVTEAFF
TRBJ2-7 NA TRBD1 TRBV11-2 TGTGCCAGCAGCGCAACTAGGGGGCGCTACGACGAGCAGTACTTC CASSATRGRYDEQYF
TRBJ1-5 NA NA TRBV27 TGTGCCAGCAGTTTGGCTGGCAATCAGCCCCAGCATTTT CASSLAGNQPQHF
TRBJ1-1 NA NA TRBV6-5 TGTGCCAGCAGAATAAAATTTAAGGAGACTGAAGCTTTCTTT CASRIKFKETEAFF
TRBJ2-7 NA TRBD1 TRBV4-3 TGCGCCAGCAGCCAAGATTGGAGAGCAGGGGGAAGGAACGAGCAGTACTTC CASSQDWRAGGRNEQYF
TRBJ1-1 NA NA TRBV12-3/TRBV12-4 TGTGCCAGCAGTAGCAGGGAGGGAGCTTTCTTT CASSSREGAFF
TRBJ2-1 NA TRBD2 TRBV6-2/TRBV6-3 TGTGCCAGCAGTCACCTAACTAGCGGGGGCAGAGAAAATGAGCAGTTCTTC CASSHLTSGGRENEQFF
TRBJ2-5 NA TRBD2 TRBV15 TGTGCCACCAGCAGAGGGGTTCGAGCGGGGGGCCAAGAGACCCAGTACTTC CATSRGVRAGGQETQYF
TRBJ1-1 NA NA TRBV14 TGTGCCAGCAGCCTCAGGGGAACATTGATGAACACTGAAGCTTTCTTT CASSLRGTLMNTEAFF
TRBJ2-7 NA TRBD1 TRBV18 TGTGCCAGCTCATCGGAGGACAGGATCTCCTACGAGCAGTACTTC CASSSEDRISYEQYF
TRBJ2-1 NA NA TRBV19 TGTGCCAGTAGTACTGTGGGGGGGCCTTATAATGAGCAGTTCTTC CASSTVGGPYNEQFF
TRBJ1-1 NA NA TRBV11-2 TGTGCCAGCAGCTTTCGCAGGAACACTGAAGCTTTCTTT CASSFRRNTEAFF
TRBJ1-2 NA TRBD1 TRBV30 TGTGCCTGGATGACAGGGTTTGGCTACACCTTC CAWMTGFGYTF
TRBJ2-6 NA TRBD1 TRBV19 TGTGCCAGTAGTGCAGCTCTCCCACAGGGGTCTGGGGCCAACGTCCTGACTTTC CASSAALPQGSGANVLTF
TRBJ1-2 few NA TRBV9 TGTGCCAGCAGCGTAGGCAGGGGTGGGAGCTATGGCTACACCTTC CASSVGRGGSYGYTF